A selection of T cell receptor beta chains follows, all from one sample in a study of blood T cell repertoires in COVID-19. Profiling relied on immunoSEQ multiplex PCR, and the TCRdb table lists in-frame clones only, not all of them. The data contain about 530,000 clones, about 89% of them singletons. Sequenced sample: peripheral blood. All receptors derive from a woman aged 50 to 60 with COVID-19, enrolled during active disease. Both conserved end residues are part of each CDR3. A D gene is named only where the DNA matches it firmly. Clone size is stated in some rows and not others, as once, few, many or a class when expanded.

>-|TRBV10-3|TRBJ1-1|-
CATAERNTEAFF
TGTGCCACCGCTGAGCGGAACACTGAAGCTTTCTTT
>TRBD1|TRBV5-1|TRBJ1-2|-
CASSPDRGGNYGYTF
TGCGCCAGCAGCCCAGACAGGGGAGGCAACTATGGCTACACCTTC
>-|TRBV3-1/TRBV3-2|TRBJ2-7|-
CASSRGADPSYEQYF
TGTGCCAGCAGCCGCGGGGCTGACCCCTCCTACGAGCAGTACTTC
>TRBD2|TRBV13|TRBJ2-1|-
CASSSGGTRVYNEQFF
TGTGCCAGCAGCTCCGGGGGGACTAGAGTCTACAATGAGCAGTTCTTC
>TRBD1|TRBV5-5|TRBJ1-6|-
CASSSGQLGSPLHF
TGTGCCAGCAGCTCGGGACAGTTAGGATCACCCCTCCACTTT
>-|TRBV29-1|TRBJ1-1|-
CSVAGRMNTEAFF
TGCAGCGTCGCGGGACGGATGAACACTGAAGCTTTCTTT
>-|TRBV19|TRBJ1-1|few
CASSIDTVLVTEAFF
TGTGCCAGTAGTATAGATACGGTTTTGGTGACTGAAGCTTTCTTT
>-|TRBV6-5|TRBJ2-7|-
CASSRTAKPYEQYF
TGTGCCAGCAGTCGGACAGCAAAGCCCTACGAGCAGTACTTC
>TRBD1|TRBV30|TRBJ2-3|-
CAGLTGGITDTQYF
TGTGCCGGCTTGACAGGGGGTATCACAGATACGCAGTATTTT
>-|TRBV9|TRBJ1-2|-
CASSQGRYGYTF
TGTGCCAGCTCGCAGGGTCGCTATGGCTACACCTTC
>-|TRBV6-2/TRBV6-3|TRBJ1-4|-
CASSRRTATNEKLFF
TGTGCCAGCAGCCGGAGGACAGCAACTAATGAAAAACTGTTTTTT
>-|TRBV11-2|TRBJ2-4|-
CASSLVSTAKNIQYF
TGTGCCAGCAGCTTAGTTAGCACGGCCAAAAACATTCAGTACTTC
>TRBD1|TRBV29-1|TRBJ2-1|-
CSSGVDRGLRDEQFF
TGCAGCTCCGGGGTCGACAGGGGGCTAAGAGATGAGCAGTTCTTC
>-|TRBV18|TRBJ2-2|-
CASSPAVEDTGELFF
TGTGCCAGCTCACCAGCCGTGGAGGACACCGGGGAGCTGTTTTTT
>-|TRBV25-1|TRBJ1-2|-
CASSDGVWGGANYGYTF
TGTGCCAGCAGTGATGGGGTATGGGGAGGGGCAAACTATGGCTACACCTTC
>-|TRBV19|TRBJ1-5|-
CASSIGAPLSNQPQHF
TGTGCCAGTAGTATAGGGGCCCCACTTAGCAATCAGCCCCAGCATTTT
>TRBD2|TRBV29-1|TRBJ2-6|-
CSVGSTSGGAGGANVLTF
TGCAGCGTTGGGAGCACTAGCGGGGGGGCCGGTGGGGCCAACGTCCTGACTTTC
>-|TRBV10-1|TRBJ1-1|few
CASRMAENTEAFF
TGCGCCAGCAGGATGGCGGAGAACACTGAAGCTTTCTTT
>-|TRBV27|TRBJ1-1|-
CASSLEGGMNTEAFF
TGTGCCAGCAGTCTCGAGGGAGGGATGAACACTGAAGCTTTCTTT
>TRBD1|TRBV2|TRBJ1-4|-
CASSGTGKMNEKLFF
TGTGCCAGCAGTGGGACAGGGAAAATGAATGAAAAACTGTTTTTT
>-|TRBV7-2|TRBJ1-5|-
CASSRELNQPQHF
TGTGCCAGCAGCCGGGAGCTGAATCAGCCCCAGCATTTT
>TRBD1|TRBV10-3|TRBJ1-2|-
CAITEGQGDDGYTF
TGTGCCATCACAGAGGGACAGGGTGACGATGGCTACACCTTC
>-|TRBV6-1|TRBJ1-2|-
CASSELGNYGYTF
TGTGCCAGCAGTGAATTGGGCAACTATGGCTACACCTTC
>-|TRBV28|TRBJ1-4|-
CASIPGGTTNEKLFF
TGTGCCAGCATCCCTGGAGGGACAACTAATGAAAAACTGTTTTTT
>-|TRBV6-5|TRBJ1-6|-
CASIIQEGSPLHF
TGTGCCAGCATCATTCAAGAGGGTTCACCCCTCCACTTT
>-|TRBV12-3/TRBV12-4|TRBJ1-3|-
CASRCEHTIYF
TGTGCCAGCAGATGCGAGCACACCATATATTTT
>-|TRBV5-1|TRBJ1-1|-
CASSLGGPEAFF
TGCGCCAGCAGCTTGGGAGGGCCTGAAGCTTTCTTT
>TRBD1|TRBV11-3|TRBJ2-5|-
CASSLGQGGRETQYF
TGTGCCAGCAGCTTAGGACAGGGGGGCCGAGAGACCCAGTACTTC
>TRBD1|TRBV6-6|TRBJ2-4|-
CASSLDRRTDIQYF
TGTGCCAGCAGTTTGGACAGGCGGACAGACATTCAGTACTTC
>TRBD1|TRBV5-4|TRBJ2-3|-
CASSSTGTQYF
TGTGCCAGCAGCTCGACAGGGACGCAGTATTTT
>TRBD1|TRBV2|TRBJ1-5|-
CASRDRGLPNNQPQHF
TGTGCCAGCCGGGACAGGGGTCTCCCGAACAATCAGCCCCAGCATTTT
>-|TRBV10-3|TRBJ1-1|-
CAISDRTRNTEAFF
TGTGCCATCAGTGACAGGACAAGGAACACTGAAGCTTTCTTT
>TRBD1|TRBV5-5|TRBJ1-1|few
CASSLGQGARNTEAFF
TGTGCCAGCAGCTTAGGACAGGGGGCTCGGAACACTGAAGCTTTCTTT
>TRBD2|TRBV12-5|TRBJ2-1|once
CASGSPSGLTGVERNYNEQFF
TGTGCTAGTGGCTCACCCTCGGGACTAACCGGGGTAGAGAGGAACTACAATGAGCAGTTCTTC
>TRBD2|TRBV5-4|TRBJ2-1|-
CASSFGSGGAGNEQFF
TGTGCCAGCAGCTTTGGTAGCGGGGGGGCCGGGAATGAGCAGTTCTTC
>-|TRBV19|TRBJ1-1|-
CASSINVQNTEAFF
TGTGCCAGTAGTATTAATGTACAGAACACTGAAGCTTTCTTT
>TRBD2|TRBV4-1|TRBJ2-7|-
CASSQDSLAGDIYEQYF
TGCGCCAGCAGCCAAGATTCCCTAGCGGGGGATATCTACGAGCAGTACTTC
>-|TRBV7-9|TRBJ2-1|-
CASSRNGREEYNEQFF
TGTGCCAGCAGCCGGAACGGACGGGAAGAGTACAATGAGCAGTTCTTC
>-|TRBV9|TRBJ2-7|-
CASSPQAGNPYEQYF
TGTGCCAGCAGCCCCCAGGCAGGGAACCCCTACGAGCAGTACTTC
>TRBD1|TRBV30|TRBJ1-4|-
CAWSSTTGVNEKLFF
TGTGCCTGGAGTTCAACGACAGGGGTGAATGAAAAACTGTTTTTT
>TRBD1|TRBV5-6|TRBJ1-2|-
CASSPGQSRGYTF
TGTGCCAGCAGCCCGGGACAGAGTCGCGGCTACACCTTC
>TRBD2|TRBV5-1|TRBJ2-5|-
CASRPGGAGETQYF
TGCGCCAGCAGACCCGGGGGGGCAGGAGAGACCCAGTACTTC
>TRBD2|TRBV10-1|TRBJ2-1|-
CASSGGGSSYNEQFF
TGCGCCAGCAGTGGGGGGGGGAGCTCCTACAATGAGCAGTTCTTC
>TRBD1|TRBV7-3|TRBJ1-1|few
CASSLVTGGNTEAFF
TGTGCCAGCAGCTTAGTCACAGGGGGGAACACTGAAGCTTTCTTT
>-|TRBV6-1|TRBJ2-5|-
CASSEAQGGPWTQYF
TGTGCCAGCAGTGAAGCGCAGGGGGGTCCCTGGACCCAGTACTTC
>TRBD1|TRBV19|TRBJ2-1|-
CASSRQGAAYNEQFF
TGTGCCAGTAGTAGACAGGGGGCGGCCTACAATGAGCAGTTCTTC
>-|TRBV11-2|TRBJ2-2|-
CASSLLAGAYTGELFF
TGTGCCAGCAGCTTACTCGCGGGGGCCTACACCGGGGAGCTGTTTTTT
>TRBD1|TRBV30|TRBJ2-5|-
CAWSTGGVETQYF
TGTGCCTGGAGTACAGGGGGCGTAGAGACCCAGTACTTC
>TRBD1|TRBV6-5|TRBJ2-7|-
CASTPPGDRAHEQYF
TGTGCCAGCACCCCCCCGGGGGACAGGGCCCACGAGCAGTACTTC
>TRBD1|TRBV11-1|TRBJ2-7|-
CASSLQGATVGEQYF
TGTGCCAGCAGCTTACAGGGGGCTACAGTGGGCGAGCAGTACTTC